The 9 T cell receptor beta chains listed next were all sequenced from one sample in a study of cytomegalovirus exposure and HLA in healthy donors. The PCR contained 60 Vbeta and 13 Jbeta primers. Data came from immunoSEQ multiplex PCR; TCRdb stores just in-frame clones and leaves some out. The sample comprises under 90,000 clones, approximately 90% of which are singletons, and around 2.5% rests with the top ten. Sequencing was carried out using PBMCs. The receptors stem from a man aged 18-30 years in good health and CMV-seronegative.

The rearrangement links TRBV19 to TRBJ2-1; 8 bases map to TRBD2. Trimming at V came to 6 bases and at J to 1 base, leaving 5 bases not matched to a gene. The CDR3 contains 15 residues. CDR1 is LNHDA, CDR2 SQIVND, per germline (reference sequence). CDR3 nucleotides: TGTGCCAGTAGCTCTCCTAGCGGGTCCTACAATGAGCAGTTCTTC. Its protein is CASSSPSGSYNEQFF.

This clone was counted a single time. The gene calls are TRBV18 and TRBJ2-7; perhaps TRBD1 as D (6 bases). Trimming cost V 3 bases and J 2 bases, with 11 bases left between them. CDR1 is KGHSH and CDR2 is LQKENI in the germline V gene. CDR3 length: 14 residues. The CDR3 sequence: CASSPTGSPYEQYF. In nucleotides, the CDR3 is TGTGCCAGCTCACCCACAGGGTCACCCTACGAGCAGTACTTC.

The chain carries TRBV5-1 and TRBJ2-1; no reliable D call. CDR3 length: 14 residues. V was pared by 1 base and J by 7 bases, with 12 bases between. Germline loops: CDR1 SGHRS, CDR2 YFSETQ. The CDR3 bases are TGCGCCAGCAGCTTGTCTCAGGCGATGAATGAGCAGTTCTTC. This translates into CASSLSQAMNEQFF.

The CDR3 bases are TGCGCCAGCCGTTCACTAGCGGGAGATGGAGATACGCAGTATTTT. Translating gives CASRSLAGDGDTQYF. The chain links TRBV5-1 to TRBJ2-3, with 11 nucleotides matching TRBD2. Unmatched junction bases numbered 9, after V lost 7 bases and J lost 5 bases. The length of the CDR3 is 15 residues. Germline values: CDR1 SGHRS, CDR2 YFSETQ.

The chain uses TRBV6-1 and TRBJ2-1; TRBD2 matches at 10 bases. Germline trimming cut 7 bases from V and 5 bases from J; bases unmatched to any gene: 5. The CDR3 has 14 amino acids. Germline CDR1 is MNHNS and CDR2 is SASEGT. The CDR3 protein is CASIRAGGHNEQFF. Here the CDR3 DNA reads TGTGCCAGCATCCGAGCGGGAGGGCACAATGAGCAGTTCTTC.

This clone was seen a single time. This chain uses TRBV4-3 with TRBJ2-3; 10 bases map to TRBD2. The CDR3 runs 16 residues. The V and J ends lost 0 bases and 4 bases, in that order; junction bases with no gene match: 4. Germline loops: CDR1 LGHNA, CDR2 YSLEER. The CDR3 coding sequence is TGCGCCAGCAGCCAAGATGCTAGCGGGAGATCAGATACGCAGTATTTT. This sequence encodes CASSQDASGRSDTQYF.

The rearrangement joins TRBV28 to TRBJ2-1; the D gene is possibly TRBD1 (6 bases). The CDR3 runs to 14 residues. V was shortened by 6 bases and J by 7 bases, with 16 bases between the two germline ends. Looked up from germline, CDR1 is MDHEN and CDR2 is SYDVKM. The DNA for the CDR3 is TGTGCCAGCAGGTACAGGGTAGGGCCGAATGAGCAGTTCTTC. Translating gives CASRYRVGPNEQFF.

In nucleotides, the CDR3 is TGTGCCAGCAGCCACCGACTAGGTGGTACAGATACGCAGTATTTT. This encodes CASSHRLGGTDTQYF. This sequence joins TRBV7-8 and TRBJ2-3; possible D gene TRBD2, 6 bases. Germline CDR1 reads SGHVS; CDR2 reads FQNEAQ. V was trimmed by 5 bases and J by 3 bases, leaving 15 bases between them. CDR3 length: 15 residues.

This chain joins TRBV7-3 and TRBJ2-3; no clear D. V dropped 2 bases and J dropped 0 bases, with 18 bases sitting between them. The germline V gene has CDR1 SGHTA and CDR2 FQGTGA. The CDR3 has 18 amino acids. The CDR3 DNA follows: TGTGCCAGCAGCTTATGGCCGTCGGGTTCTTCTAGCACAGATACGCAGTATTTT. Translating gives CASSLWPSGSSSTDTQYF.